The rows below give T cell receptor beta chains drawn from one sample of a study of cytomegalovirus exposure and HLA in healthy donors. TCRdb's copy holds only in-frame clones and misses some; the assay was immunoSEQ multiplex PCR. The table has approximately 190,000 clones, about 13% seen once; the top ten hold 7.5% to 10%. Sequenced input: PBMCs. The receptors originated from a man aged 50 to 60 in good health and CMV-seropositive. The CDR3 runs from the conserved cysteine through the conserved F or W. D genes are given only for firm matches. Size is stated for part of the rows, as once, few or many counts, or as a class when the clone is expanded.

cdr3_aa: CASSLDLKTYGYTF
cdr3_nt: TGTGCCAGCAGCTTGGACTTGAAGACCTATGGCTACACCTTC
cdr3_length: 14
clone_size: NA
j_call: TRBJ1-2
v_call: TRBV7-2
d_call: NA

cdr3_aa: CASSGTGTPHNEQFF
cdr3_nt: TGCGCCAGCAGCGGAACCGGGACACCCCACAATGAGCAGTTCTTC
cdr3_length: 15
clone_size: NA
j_call: TRBJ2-1
v_call: TRBV5-1
d_call: NA

cdr3_aa: CASSLAGGHTDTQYF
cdr3_nt: TGTGCCAGCAGTTTAGCGGGGGGTCACACAGATACGCAGTATTTT
cdr3_length: 15
clone_size: NA
j_call: TRBJ2-3
v_call: TRBV27
d_call: TRBD2

cdr3_aa: CASSLFLAGQDTQYF
cdr3_nt: TGTGCCAGCAGTTTGTTTCTAGCGGGGCAAGATACGCAGTATTTT
cdr3_length: 15
clone_size: few
j_call: TRBJ2-3
v_call: TRBV27
d_call: TRBD2

cdr3_aa: CASSFRGGDEQFF
cdr3_nt: TGCGCCAGCAGCTTTCGAGGCGGAGATGAGCAGTTCTTC
cdr3_length: 13
clone_size: NA
j_call: TRBJ2-1
v_call: TRBV5-1
d_call: NA

cdr3_aa: CASSLILDRGRDGYTF
cdr3_nt: TGTGCCAGCAGCTTGATCCTGGACAGGGGTAGAGATGGCTACACCTTC
cdr3_length: 16
clone_size: NA
j_call: TRBJ1-2
v_call: TRBV5-6
d_call: TRBD1

cdr3_aa: CAISEDSPSIQYF
cdr3_nt: TGTGCCATCAGTGAAGATAGCCCGAGCATTCAGTACTTC
cdr3_length: 13
clone_size: NA
j_call: TRBJ2-4
v_call: TRBV10-3
d_call: NA

cdr3_aa: CASSYGRSGANVLTF
cdr3_nt: TGTGCCAGCAGTTACGGGCGCTCTGGGGCCAACGTCCTGACTTTC
cdr3_length: 15
clone_size: few
j_call: TRBJ2-6
v_call: TRBV6-5
d_call: NA

cdr3_aa: CASSLEGAVSGANVLTF
cdr3_nt: TGCGCCAGCAGCTTGGAAGGGGCCGTATCTGGGGCCAACGTCCTGACTTTC
cdr3_length: 17
clone_size: NA
j_call: TRBJ2-6
v_call: TRBV5-1
d_call: NA

cdr3_aa: CASSRTQTTEAFF
cdr3_nt: TGCGCCAGCAGTCGTACACAGACCACTGAAGCTTTCTTT
cdr3_length: 13
clone_size: NA
j_call: TRBJ1-1
v_call: TRBV4-3
d_call: NA

cdr3_aa: CASTPGGGWANEKLFF
cdr3_nt: TGTGCCAGCACCCCTGGGGGGGGTTGGGCTAATGAAAAACTGTTTTTT
cdr3_length: 16
clone_size: NA
j_call: TRBJ1-4
v_call: TRBV2
d_call: NA

cdr3_aa: CASSIAGFTEAFF
cdr3_nt: TGTGCCAGTAGTATAGCAGGGTTCACTGAAGCTTTCTTT
cdr3_length: 13
clone_size: few
j_call: TRBJ1-1
v_call: TRBV19
d_call: NA

cdr3_aa: CASSEPRGSGNTIYF
cdr3_nt: TGTGCCAGCAGTGAACCCCGGGGATCTGGAAACACCATATATTTT
cdr3_length: 15
clone_size: NA
j_call: TRBJ1-3
v_call: TRBV6-1
d_call: NA

cdr3_aa: CASRVEMNTEAFF
cdr3_nt: TGTGCCAGCAGGGTAGAGATGAACACTGAAGCTTTCTTT
cdr3_length: 13
clone_size: NA
j_call: TRBJ1-1
v_call: TRBV2
d_call: NA

cdr3_aa: CASSHGVAGGQETQYF
cdr3_nt: TGTGCCAGCAGCCACGGGGTAGCGGGGGGCCAAGAGACCCAGTACTTC
cdr3_length: 16
clone_size: few
j_call: TRBJ2-5
v_call: TRBV7-2
d_call: TRBD2

cdr3_aa: CASSELSGANVLTF
cdr3_nt: TGTGCCAGCAGTGAGTTATCTGGGGCCAACGTCCTGACTTTC
cdr3_length: 14
clone_size: NA
j_call: TRBJ2-6
v_call: TRBV2
d_call: NA

cdr3_aa: CASSLDRAGNEQFF
cdr3_nt: TGCGCCAGCAGCCTGGACAGGGCCGGCAATGAGCAGTTCTTC
cdr3_length: 14
clone_size: NA
j_call: TRBJ2-1
v_call: TRBV5-1
d_call: TRBD1

cdr3_aa: CASLNGGIDTGELFF
cdr3_nt: TGTGCCAGCCTTAACGGAGGGATTGACACCGGGGAGCTGTTTTTT
cdr3_length: 15
clone_size: NA
j_call: TRBJ2-2
v_call: TRBV28
d_call: NA

cdr3_aa: CASTPRQGAMAKNIQYF
cdr3_nt: TGTGCCAGCACCCCCCGACAGGGGGCGATGGCCAAAAACATTCAGTACTTC
cdr3_length: 17
clone_size: NA
j_call: TRBJ2-4
v_call: TRBV7-8
d_call: TRBD1

cdr3_aa: CASSMGTVYGEKLFF
cdr3_nt: TGTGCCAGTAGTATGGGGACAGTCTATGGTGAAAAACTGTTTTTT
cdr3_length: 15
clone_size: few
j_call: TRBJ1-4
v_call: TRBV19
d_call: TRBD1

cdr3_aa: CASSSTGISEKLFF
cdr3_nt: TGTGCCAGCAGTTCGACAGGGATTAGCGAAAAACTGTTTTTT
cdr3_length: 14
clone_size: NA
j_call: TRBJ1-4
v_call: TRBV11-3
d_call: TRBD1

cdr3_aa: CASSPPDRGHTEAFF
cdr3_nt: TGTGCCAGCAGCCCGCCGGACAGGGGACACACTGAAGCTTTCTTT
cdr3_length: 15
clone_size: NA
j_call: TRBJ1-1
v_call: TRBV11-3
d_call: TRBD1

cdr3_aa: CATRSIQDTEAFF
cdr3_nt: TGTGCCACTCGATCTATTCAGGACACTGAAGCTTTCTTT
cdr3_length: 13
clone_size: few
j_call: TRBJ1-1
v_call: TRBV10-3
d_call: NA

cdr3_aa: CASSEGTADYSGNTIYF
cdr3_nt: TGTGCCAGCAGTGAAGGGACAGCGGATTACTCTGGAAACACCATATATTTT
cdr3_length: 17
clone_size: NA
j_call: TRBJ1-3
v_call: TRBV25-1
d_call: TRBD1

cdr3_aa: CASTLGQGNTEAFF
cdr3_nt: TGTGCCAGCACCCTTGGACAGGGGAACACTGAAGCTTTCTTT
cdr3_length: 14
clone_size: NA
j_call: TRBJ1-1
v_call: TRBV7-9
d_call: TRBD1

cdr3_aa: CASSSGLLAGGAGETQYF
cdr3_nt: TGCGCCAGCAGCTCCGGCCTCCTAGCGGGGGGGGCCGGGGAGACCCAGTACTTC
cdr3_length: 18
clone_size: NA
j_call: TRBJ2-5
v_call: TRBV5-1
d_call: TRBD2

cdr3_aa: CASSGRLAGGPDTQYF
cdr3_nt: TGTGCCAGCAGCGGGCGACTAGCGGGGGGGCCCGATACGCAGTATTTT
cdr3_length: 16
clone_size: NA
j_call: TRBJ2-3
v_call: TRBV5-4
d_call: TRBD2

cdr3_aa: CASSLESSHTDTQYF
cdr3_nt: TGCGCCAGCAGCTTAGAATCTAGCCACACAGATACGCAGTATTTT
cdr3_length: 15
clone_size: few
j_call: TRBJ2-3
v_call: TRBV5-1
d_call: NA

cdr3_aa: CASSEGRIGWQPQHF
cdr3_nt: TGTGCCAGCAGTGAGGGCAGAATCGGATGGCAGCCCCAGCATTTT
cdr3_length: 15
clone_size: NA
j_call: TRBJ1-5
v_call: TRBV6-1
d_call: NA

cdr3_aa: CASSQGTGYNSPLHF
cdr3_nt: TGCGCCAGCAGCCAAGGGACGGGGTATAATTCACCCCTCCACTTT
cdr3_length: 15
clone_size: NA
j_call: TRBJ1-6
v_call: TRBV4-3
d_call: NA

cdr3_aa: CASSVGLAMNTGELFF
cdr3_nt: TGTGCCAGCAGCGTAGGACTAGCGATGAACACCGGGGAGCTGTTTTTT
cdr3_length: 16
clone_size: NA
j_call: TRBJ2-2
v_call: TRBV9
d_call: TRBD2

cdr3_aa: CASSLRAGVNSPLHF
cdr3_nt: TGTGCCAGCAGCTTGAGGGCAGGGGTTAATTCACCCCTCCACTTT
cdr3_length: 15
clone_size: NA
j_call: TRBJ1-6
v_call: TRBV5-4
d_call: NA

cdr3_aa: CASGGRDTQETQYF
cdr3_nt: TGCGCCAGCGGGGGCAGAGATACCCAAGAGACCCAGTACTTC
cdr3_length: 14
clone_size: few
j_call: TRBJ2-5
v_call: TRBV5-1
d_call: NA

cdr3_aa: CATRTGNGYTF
cdr3_nt: TGTGCCACCAGGACGGGAAACGGCTACACCTTC
cdr3_length: 11
clone_size: few
j_call: TRBJ1-2
v_call: TRBV19
d_call: NA

cdr3_aa: CASSFPRGGDGYTF
cdr3_nt: TGCGCCAGCAGCTTCCCGAGAGGGGGCGATGGCTACACCTTC
cdr3_length: 14
clone_size: NA
j_call: TRBJ1-2
v_call: TRBV5-1
d_call: TRBD1

cdr3_aa: CASSLSPGFRTEAFF
cdr3_nt: TGTGCCAGCAGTTTATCCCCAGGGTTCCGGACTGAAGCTTTCTTT
cdr3_length: 15
clone_size: NA
j_call: TRBJ1-1
v_call: TRBV6-5
d_call: NA

cdr3_aa: CASSLAQRGSTDTQYF
cdr3_nt: TGTGCCAGCAGCTTAGCTCAGCGGGGATCCACAGATACGCAGTATTTT
cdr3_length: 16
clone_size: NA
j_call: TRBJ2-3
v_call: TRBV7-2
d_call: TRBD2

cdr3_aa: CASSLVGQSNTEAFF
cdr3_nt: TGTGCCAGCAGCTTAGTGGGACAGTCGAACACTGAAGCTTTCTTT
cdr3_length: 15
clone_size: few
j_call: TRBJ1-1
v_call: TRBV7-6
d_call: TRBD1

cdr3_aa: CASSAQGYDNEQFF
cdr3_nt: TGTGCCAGCAGCGCACAGGGGTACGACAATGAGCAGTTCTTC
cdr3_length: 14
clone_size: NA
j_call: TRBJ2-1
v_call: TRBV5-4
d_call: TRBD1

cdr3_aa: CASSESSSLRGGYTF
cdr3_nt: TGCGCCAGCAGTGAGTCCTCAAGCCTACGGGGTGGCTACACCTTC
cdr3_length: 15
clone_size: NA
j_call: TRBJ1-2
v_call: TRBV10-2
d_call: NA

cdr3_aa: CASSLAGGLNEQFF
cdr3_nt: TGTGCCAGCAGTTTAGCGGGGGGACTCAATGAGCAGTTCTTC
cdr3_length: 14
clone_size: NA
j_call: TRBJ2-1
v_call: TRBV27
d_call: TRBD2

cdr3_aa: CASSRPGAGEKLFF
cdr3_nt: TGTGCCTCTTCCCGGCCAGGGGCAGGGGAAAAACTGTTTTTT
cdr3_length: 14
clone_size: NA
j_call: TRBJ1-4
v_call: TRBV15
d_call: NA

cdr3_aa: CASSLLQDEKLFF
cdr3_nt: TGTGCCAGCAGCTTACTACAGGATGAAAAACTGTTTTTT
cdr3_length: 13
clone_size: NA
j_call: TRBJ1-4
v_call: TRBV11-3
d_call: NA

cdr3_aa: CASTQRETYSRQTQYF
cdr3_nt: TGTGCCAGCACCCAACGGGAGACTTATTCAAGGCAGACCCAGTACTTC
cdr3_length: 16
clone_size: NA
j_call: TRBJ2-5
v_call: TRBV2
d_call: NA

cdr3_aa: CASSHNRGGTEAFF
cdr3_nt: TGTGCCAGCAGCCATAACAGGGGGGGAACTGAAGCTTTCTTT
cdr3_length: 14
clone_size: NA
j_call: TRBJ1-1
v_call: TRBV5-4
d_call: TRBD1

cdr3_aa: CASSQWTSGPTQYF
cdr3_nt: TGTGCCAGCAGCCAATGGACTAGCGGCCCTACGCAGTATTTT
cdr3_length: 14
clone_size: NA
j_call: TRBJ2-3
v_call: TRBV14
d_call: TRBD2

cdr3_aa: CASSPNAGGNTIYF
cdr3_nt: TGCGCCAGCTCACCCAATGCGGGAGGAAACACCATATATTTT
cdr3_length: 14
clone_size: NA
j_call: TRBJ1-3
v_call: TRBV5-1
d_call: NA

cdr3_aa: CASSRGGYEQYF
cdr3_nt: TGTGCCAGCAGCCGGGGGGGGTACGAGCAGTACTTC
cdr3_length: 12
clone_size: few
j_call: TRBJ2-7
v_call: TRBV11-1
d_call: TRBD2

cdr3_aa: CASSGTGQGEETQYF
cdr3_nt: TGTGCCAGCAGTGGTACCGGACAGGGGGAAGAGACCCAGTACTTC
cdr3_length: 15
clone_size: few
j_call: TRBJ2-5
v_call: TRBV28
d_call: TRBD1

cdr3_aa: CASSHRAGGDTEAFF
cdr3_nt: TGCGCCAGCAGCCATCGCGCGGGAGGGGACACTGAAGCTTTCTTT
cdr3_length: 15
clone_size: NA
j_call: TRBJ1-1
v_call: TRBV4-3
d_call: NA

cdr3_aa: CASRPRRNQETQYF
cdr3_nt: TGTGCCAGCAGGCCCAGGAGGAACCAAGAGACCCAGTACTTC
cdr3_length: 14
clone_size: few
j_call: TRBJ2-5
v_call: TRBV6-5
d_call: NA

cdr3_aa: CASSIGIQETQYF
cdr3_nt: TGTGCCAGTAGTATCGGGATCCAAGAGACCCAGTACTTC
cdr3_length: 13
clone_size: few
j_call: TRBJ2-5
v_call: TRBV19
d_call: NA

cdr3_aa: CASSFNLGQRETQYF
cdr3_nt: TGTGCCAGCAGCTTTAACCTTGGACAAAGGGAGACCCAGTACTTC
cdr3_length: 15
clone_size: few
j_call: TRBJ2-5
v_call: TRBV5-6
d_call: NA

cdr3_aa: CASTQLSGRWNF
cdr3_nt: TGTGCCAGCACTCAGTTGTCAGGGCGATGGAACTTC
cdr3_length: 12
clone_size: few
j_call: TRBJ2-7
v_call: TRBV6-6
d_call: NA